Below, 25 T cell receptor beta chains from the same sample are listed, as sequenced in a study of T-cell reconstitution after alpha-beta-depleted transplantation in children (dated by TCRdb to the mid-2010s). Libraries were constructed by PCR. Instrument used: Illumina HiSeq 2500. Molecular barcoding was employed in the preparation of TCR libraries, with unique molecular identifiers being used to normalize TCRbeta repertoire quantification. The public reads were reanalyzed by TCRdb: fastp trimming at Q25, MiXCR alignment, in-frame beta chains only. Identical CDR3 proteins give one entry, which carries the most common genes and DNA. This sample comprises 800,000 to 1,000,000 distinct CDR3 sequences, around 30% of them detected only once. Of the sample, roughly 28% falls within the top ten clones. What this sample's treatment or condition label stands for: allogeneic hematopoietic cell transplantation with graft depleted of TCRalphabeta T cells and CD19 B cells.

Sample: PBMCs, mostly from graft donor cells, taken 360 days after TCRalphabeta/CD19-depleted stem cell transplant. Every receptor here comes from a boy in the first two years of life who had a stem cell transplant for SCID, so the T cells may come from the graft donor.

In its sample, this clonotype was seen a few times. The genes are TRBV7-9 and TRBJ2-3; D is ambiguous. CDR1 SEHNR and CDR2 FQNEAQ come from the germline V gene (reference sequence). Trimming removed 10 bases at V and 1 base at J, with 15 bases between. CDR3 length: 14 amino acids. The CDR3 protein is CATLRVLGTDTQYF. DNA of the CDR3: TGTGCCACCCTCCGGGTTTTGGGCACAGATACGCAGTATTTT.

This clonotype has more than one count but fewer than ten. The V call is TRBV21-1, the J call TRBJ1-2. TRBV21-1 is a known pseudogene. The length of the CDR3 is 18 residues. For the CDR3, the DNA is TGTGCCAGCAGCAAAGTGGGACTCTACAGGGAGGGGAACTATGGCTACACCTTC. The encoded protein is CASSKVGLYREGNYGYTF.

This clonotype was picked up many times. V is TRBV15 and J is TRBJ2-6; no clear D gene. This CDR3 is built from 14 residues. CDR1 LNHNV and CDR2 YYDKDF come from the germline V gene (reference sequence). V shed 5 bases and J shed 2 bases, with 7 bases lying between them. DNA of the CDR3: TGTGCCACCAGCTCACAAGCTGGGGCCAACGTCCTGACTTTC. It codes for CATSSQAGANVLTF.

Comments on this clonotype: A junction end diverges from the germline sequence, so it may reflect a read error. The chain employs TRBV5-1 and TRBJ2-1; D is undetermined. Germline values: CDR1 SGHRS, CDR2 YFSETQ. CDR3 length: 16 amino acids. The CDR3 region has the DNA TGCGCCAGCAGTAGGGTAGGAGACCTCTCCTACAAAGAGCAGTTCTTC. As protein: CASSRVGDLSYKEQFF.

This clonotype has at least ten counts. The chain links TRBV28 to TRBJ2-7, with D perhaps matching TRBD1 (6 bases). Looked up from germline, CDR1 is MDHEN and CDR2 is SYDVKM. This CDR3 contains 15 residues. Trimming removed 4 bases at V and 0 bases at J, with 13 bases between. The CDR3: CASSSTGEVSYEQYF. In nucleotides, the CDR3 is TGTGCCAGCAGTTCGACAGGTGAGGTCTCCTACGAGCAGTACTTC. The whole variable domain, remainder taken from reference TRBV28 and TRBJ2-7, is DVKVTQSSRYLVKRTGEKVFLECVQDMDHENMFWYRQDPGLGLRLIYFSYDVKMKEKGDIPEGYSVSREKKERFSLILESASTNQTSMYLCASSSTGEVSYEQYFGPGTRLTVT.

The rearrangement uses TRBV5-1 and TRBJ2-4; D may correspond to TRBD1 or TRBD2 (6 bases each). This CDR3 is built from 14 residues. Trimming left V 0 bases short and J 6 bases short, with 10 bases between. Per the germline V gene, CDR1 is SGHRS and CDR2 is YFSETQ. The CDR3 loop reads CASSLAGARNIQYF. As DNA, the CDR3 is TGCGCCAGCAGCTTGGCGGGGGCGAGAAACATTCAGTACTTC.

The V call is TRBV12-3 or TRBV12-4, the J call TRBJ2-1; 12 nucleotides align to TRBD2. The J segment lost 5 bases and the V segment lost 0 bases, leaving 5 bases of the junction unmatched. This CDR3 has 17 amino acids. CDR3 sequence reads: CASSLALRTSGDNEQFF. The DNA for the CDR3 is TGTGCCAGCAGTTTAGCTCTTCGGACTAGCGGGGACAATGAGCAGTTCTTC.

V gene TRBV5-1 combines with J gene TRBJ1-2; 8 positions match TRBD1. After removal of 1 base from V and 8 bases from J, the junction contained 7 bases not matched to a gene. Germline loops: CDR1 SGHRS, CDR2 YFSETQ. CDR3 length: 14 residues. CDR3 nucleotides: TGCGCCAGCAGCTTGAAGCCAGGGGGCGCAGGCTACACCTTC. Protein: CASSLKPGGAGYTF.

The chain recombines TRBV7-9 with TRBJ2-1, with TRBD1 identical over 7 bases. This CDR3 is 16 amino acids long. Trimming cost V 2 bases and J 0 bases; bases outside gene matches: 4. The germline gives CDR1 SEHNR, CDR2 FQNEAQ (reference sequence). The CDR3 DNA is TGTGCCAGCAGCTTAACAACAGGGGACTCCTACAATGAGCAGTTCTTC. Its protein product is CASSLTTGDSYNEQFF.

J is TRBJ2-2 and V is TRBV20-1; 9 nucleotides align to TRBD2. CDR1 and CDR2 from the germline V gene are DFQATT and SNEGSKA (reference sequence). The CDR3 is 16 amino acids. J was trimmed by 1 base and V by 2 bases; bases with no gene match: 5. The chain's CDR3 is CSARPLAGKNTGELFF. The CDR3 DNA reads TGCAGTGCTAGACCCCTAGCGGGGAAGAACACCGGGGAGCTGTTTTTT.

The V and J genes are TRBV5-1 and TRBJ2-5; 7 positions agree with TRBD1. The CDR3 runs 13 residues. With 4 bases clipped from V and 6 bases from J, the junction kept 6 bases outside the gene matches. Germline loops: CDR1 SGHRS, CDR2 YFSETQ. CDR3 in DNA: TGCGCCAGCAGCGAGACAGGGTGGCAGACCCAGTACTTC. Translating it yields CASSETGWQTQYF. Full variable domain (rest looked up from reference TRBV5-1 and TRBJ2-5): KAGVTQTPRYLIKTRGQQVTLSCSPISGHRSVSWYQQTPGQGLQFLFEYFSETQRNKGNFPGRFSGRQFSNSRSEMNVSTLELGDSALYLCASSETGWQTQYFGPGTRLLVL.

This clonotype was detected only a few times. The gene calls are TRBV12-3 or TRBV12-4 and TRBJ2-2; 10 bases fit TRBD1. The ends lost 1 base at V and 5 bases at J; junction bases unmatched: 7. The CDR3 is made up of 17 amino acids. CDR3 nucleotides: TGTGCCAGCAGTTTAGGGGACAGGGGAATCGGGACCGGGGAGCTGTTTTTT. As protein: CASSLGDRGIGTGELFF.

V gene TRBV20-1 combines with J gene TRBJ2-3; TRBD2 agrees at 11 bases. V lost 8 bases, J lost 15 bases, and 16 bases stayed unmatched. The CDR3 is 13 amino acids. The germline gives CDR1 DFQATT, CDR2 SNEGSKA (reference sequence). The CDR3 reads CSSSSGGSQMSYF. DNA of the CDR3: TGCAGTTCCTCTAGCGGGGGGTCACAAATGTCATATTTT.

The V gene is TRBV9, the J gene TRBJ2-5, with TRBD1 matching 9 bases. The CDR3 totals 16 residues. V lost 3 bases, J lost 5 bases, and 11 bases stayed unmatched. In germline, CDR1 is SGDLS, CDR2 YYNGEE. The chain's CDR3 is CASSAGTGWVEETQYF. CDR3 in DNA: TGTGCCAGCAGCGCAGGGACAGGGTGGGTTGAGGAGACCCAGTACTTC.

This chain connects TRBV12-3 or TRBV12-4 to TRBJ2-5; D not resolved. The V gene lost 5 bases and the J gene lost 5 bases, with 21 bases spanning the gap. There are 16 residues in the CDR3. Here the CDR3 DNA reads TGTGCCAGCAGTCTAGGCTCCCACGGTGCTGGGGAGACCCAGTACTTC. Its protein product is CASSLGSHGAGETQYF.

The gene calls are TRBV10-3 and TRBJ2-3; TRBD2 matches at 8 bases. The J segment lost 3 bases and the V segment lost 6 bases, leaving 8 bases of the junction unmatched. Germline V gene data show CDR1 as ENHRY and CDR2 as SYGVKD. The CDR3 totals 15 residues. The CDR3, as DNA: TGTGCCATCAGCGCCCGCGGACTAGCAACAGATACGCAGTATTTT. This encodes CAISARGLATDTQYF.

This clonotype has just a few counts. This rearrangement joins TRBV5-1 to TRBJ2-2; TRBD1 matches 9 bases. The trim removed 4 bases at V and 4 bases at J, leaving 5 bases unmatched. Germline-derived CDR1 and CDR2 are SGHRS and YFSETQ. The CDR3 has 15 amino acids. The chain's CDR3 is CASSVRDRATGELFF. The CDR3 region has the DNA TGCGCCAGCAGCGTCCGGGACAGGGCCACCGGGGAGCTGTTTTTT.

This clonotype was counted between two and nine times. This chain connects TRBV7-6 to TRBJ2-2, with 8 bases aligning to TRBD1. The CDR3 loop spans 17 amino acids. Trimming took 0 bases from V and 6 from J; bases not matched to a gene: 9. Germline values: CDR1 SGHVS, CDR2 FNYEAQ. The CDR3 region has the DNA TGTGCCAGCAGCTTAGCCCCCCTAGGACAGGGTCCCGGGGAGCTGTTTTTT. This codes for CASSLAPLGQGPGELFF.

This clonotype appeared a few times. V and J are TRBV20-1 and TRBJ2-1; 7 nucleotides align to TRBD2. This CDR3 region has 13 residues. CDR1 is DFQATT and CDR2 is SNEGSKA in the germline V gene (reference sequence). CDR3 loop: CSQHLADYNEQFF. In nucleotides, the CDR3 is TGCAGCCAGCACCTAGCGGATTACAATGAGCAGTTCTTC.

This chain links TRBV2 with TRBJ2-3; 12 bases line up with TRBD2. In germline, CDR1 is SNHLY, CDR2 FYNNEI. This CDR3 comprises 16 residues. V trimming: 8 bases; J trimming: 2 bases; junction bases outside the gene matches: 8. This CDR3 is CASVVTSGGITDTQYF. CDR3 DNA sequence: TGTGCCAGCGTCGTTACTAGCGGGGGGATCACAGATACGCAGTATTTT.

This clonotype has a handful of counts. The V and J genes are TRBV20-1 and TRBJ1-3, with no clear D. This CDR3 spans 17 amino acids. Germline CDR1 DFQATT, CDR2 SNEGSKA (reference sequence). V gave up 0 bases and J gave up 0 bases, with 15 bases separating them. CDR3 sequence: CSARDDPGPNSGNTIYF. The CDR3, as DNA: TGCAGTGCTAGAGATGACCCCGGGCCGAACTCTGGAAACACCATATATTTT.

The sample holds a few counts of this clonotype. The chain carries TRBV12-3 or TRBV12-4 and TRBJ2-7; D tentatively fits TRBD1 or TRBD2 (5 bases each). The CDR3 runs 15 residues. Trimming took 6 bases from V and 3 from J, leaving 18 bases between them. The CDR3 here is CASSRRAGSSYEQYF. In nucleotides, the CDR3 is TGTGCCAGCAGCCGTAGGGCAGGGAGCAGCTACGAGCAGTACTTC.

This clonotype was recorded a few times. The rearrangement links TRBV10-3 to TRBJ2-1; D is perhaps TRBD1 (5 bases). V dropped 4 bases and J dropped 4 bases, with 17 bases sitting between them. Germline V gives CDR1 ENHRY, CDR2 SYGVKD. This CDR3 comprises 16 residues. CDR3 sequence (DNA): TGTGCCATCAGTGGCGTGAGAGGCAGGGAATACAATGAGCAGTTCTTC. Its protein is CAISGVRGREYNEQFF.

There are a few counts of this clonotype. The CDR3 region is CASNLQGAGYEQYF. CDR3 sequence (DNA): TGTGCCAGCAATCTACAGGGGGCAGGCTACGAGCAGTACTTC. The V and J genes are TRBV2 and TRBJ2-7, with TRBD1 matching 9 bases. The CDR3 has 14 residues. Per germline, CDR1 SNHLY and CDR2 FYNNEI. Losses at the gene ends were 7 bases for V and 3 bases for J; bases not matched to a gene: 7.

The J gene is TRBJ2-2, the V gene TRBV12-3 or TRBV12-4; maybe TRBD1 (5 bases). The CDR3 runs 16 residues. V was clipped by 2 bases and J by 3 bases, with 13 bases between them. CDR3 in amino acids: CASSLLQGRDTGELFF. In DNA, the CDR3 is TGTGCCAGCAGTTTATTGCAGGGCCGGGACACCGGGGAGCTGTTTTTT.